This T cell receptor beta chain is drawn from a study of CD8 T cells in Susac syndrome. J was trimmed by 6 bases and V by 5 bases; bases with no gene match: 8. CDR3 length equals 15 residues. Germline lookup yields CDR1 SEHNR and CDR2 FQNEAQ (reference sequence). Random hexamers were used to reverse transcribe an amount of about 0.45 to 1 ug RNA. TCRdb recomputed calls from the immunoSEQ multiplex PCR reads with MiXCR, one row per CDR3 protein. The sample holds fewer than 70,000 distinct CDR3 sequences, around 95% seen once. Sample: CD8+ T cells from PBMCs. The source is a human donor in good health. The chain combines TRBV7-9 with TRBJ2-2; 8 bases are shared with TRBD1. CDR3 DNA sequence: TGTGCCAGCAGCATGGACAGGGAACTTTCCGGGGAGCTGTTTTTT. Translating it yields CASSMDRELSGELFF.